The 11 T cell receptor beta chains listed next were all sequenced from one sample in a study of tumor-infiltrating lymphocytes in primary liver carcinoma. The investigators made TCR beta cDNA from roughly 460 ng total RNA, using a constant-region primer. Sequencing libraries for TCR beta derived from three nested multiplex PCR rounds that used slightly modified ARM-PCR. Amplification in the first two PCR rounds was performed using TRBV1-TRBV30 forward primers and a C-beta reverse primer for roughly 9 cycles each. From the multiplex PCR reads, TCRdb called clonotypes with MiXCR, one entry per CDR3 protein. The sample includes some 100,000 distinct CDR3 sequences, around 73% of them seen just once. Both RNA and DNA were isolated together from roughly 20-30 mg of bulk tissue that had not been sorted. Sequenced sample: liver tumor tissue from sampling region 2. Described subset: tumor region T2, inferior pole. These receptors all stem from a woman between 55 and 75 years old with primary liver carcinoma and hepatitis B virus infection.

Comments on this clonotype: Being one base from a much bigger clone, this may be a read error. The V gene is TRBV30, the J gene TRBJ1-5; TRBD1 agrees at 7 bases. This CDR3 is built from 14 residues. Germline V gene data show CDR1 as GTSNPN and CDR2 as SVGIG (reference sequence). The CDR3 DNA follows: TGTGACTGGAGTGTCGGACAGGTCAATCAGCCCCAGCATTTT. Translating gives CDWSVGQVNQPQHF.

A note on this clonotype: The final CDR3 position lacks the conserved phenylalanine or tryptophan, pointing to a likely read error. V is TRBV29-1 and J is TRBJ2-2, with TRBD1 matching 8 bases. Germline V gene lookup returns CDR1 SQVTM and CDR2 ANQGSEA. Losses at the gene ends were 6 bases for V and 5 bases for J; bases not matched to a gene: 8. The CDR3 runs to 14 residues. The CDR3 DNA sequence: TGCAGCGTCCGAGACAGGGGCGGGACCGGGGAGCTGTTTGTT. Protein sequence: CSVRDRGGTGELFV.

The chain is built from TRBV6-1 and TRBJ1-5, with TRBD1 matching over 8 bases. Unmatched junction bases numbered 12, after V lost 3 bases and J lost 5 bases. The CDR3 has 17 residues. Germline loops: CDR1 MNHNS, CDR2 SASEGT. The CDR3 here is CASSDRGTWDRYQPQHF. CDR3 bases: TGTGCCAGCAGTGACCGCGGGACCTGGGACAGGTATCAGCCCCAGCATTTT.

On this clonotype itself: The junction departs from the called germline gene at one end, perhaps through a read error. V usage is TRBV6-5 and J usage is TRBJ2-7, with 7 nucleotides matching TRBD1. The CDR3 totals 15 residues. In germline, CDR1 is MNHEY, CDR2 SVGAGI. CDR3 region: CARSYTGARNYEQYF. The CDR3, as DNA: TGTGCCAGGAGTTACACAGGGGCCAGGAACTACGAACAGTACTTC.

As to this clonotype: The junction differs from germline at one of its ends, possibly a read error. The chain carries TRBV10-3 and TRBJ1-1, with 10 bases matching TRBD1. Germline V gene sequence: CDR1 ENHRY, CDR2 SYGVKD. CDR3 length equals 15 residues. The CDR3 DNA is TGTGCCATCAGCGGGCGACAGGGGGCGGTGGGTGACGCCGCGTTT. Amino acids: CAISGRQGAVGDAAF.

This clonotype is a singleton in its sample. V and J are TRBV7-8 and TRBJ2-7; D tentatively fits TRBD1 or TRBD2 (5 bases each). Looked up from germline, CDR1 is SGHVS and CDR2 is FQNEAQ. Trimming cost V 3 bases and J 2 bases, with 14 bases left between them. This CDR3 contains 15 residues. The CDR3 bases are TGTGCCAGCAGCTTGCCGGGACGGGGAGCCTACGAGCAGTACTTC. It codes for CASSLPGRGAYEQYF.

A remark on this clonotype: Mismatch with germline at one junction end may stem from a read error. This chain joins TRBV7-9 and TRBJ1-2, with a possible D match to TRBD1 (6 bases). Looked up from germline, CDR1 is SEHNR and CDR2 is FQNEAQ (reference sequence). CDR3 length: 14 amino acids. CDR3 protein: CARNTSTGGYSYTF. Written as DNA, the CDR3 is TGTGCCCGCAACACATCGACAGGCGGCTATAGCTACACCTTC.

This clonotype was observed many times. J is TRBJ2-3 and V is TRBV12-3 or TRBV12-4; D possibly uses TRBD1 or TRBD2 (6 bases each). CDR3 length: 18 amino acids. Deletions cut 3 bases from V and 1 base from J, with 20 bases between. The CDR3 protein is CASSFSPNREVGTDTQYF. The DNA of the CDR3 is TGTGCCAGCAGTTTTTCTCCAAACAGGGAGGTGGGCACAGATACGCAGTATTTT.

This clonotype was seen a few times. The germline gene is not matched at one end of the junction; a read error may be the cause. The V gene is TRBV5-5, the J gene TRBJ2-2, with TRBD2 matching over 7 bases. Germline V gene lookup returns CDR1 SGHKS and CDR2 YYEKEE (reference sequence). The CDR3 length is 16 residues. The CDR3 DNA reads TGTACCAGCAGCTTGGGAGCTAGCGGTAACACCGGGGAGATGTTTTTT. Its protein product is CTSSLGASGNTGEMFF.

Notes on this clonotype: One end of the junction is discordant with germline, which a read error may explain. The rearrangement uses TRBV4-2 and TRBJ2-3; TRBD2 is a possible D gene (6 bases). The CDR3 is 18 residues long. In germline, CDR1 is LGHNA, CDR2 YNFKEQ. The CDR3 DNA reads TGTGCCGGCAGCCAGCTCTGGCGGGACTTCTGCCCTTCAGATATGCAGTATTTT. Translating it yields CAGSQLWRDFCPSDMQYF.

A note on this clonotype: At one end the junction does not follow the germline gene, possibly because of a read error. This chain links TRBV28 with TRBJ1-1; 8 bases are a match to TRBD1. CDR1 and CDR2 from the germline V gene are MDHEN and SYDVKM. This CDR3 has 14 amino acids. CDR3 bases: TGTGCCAGCAGTCTCACAGGGGGGAAGACTGAAGCTCTCTTT. This translates into CASSLTGGKTEALF.